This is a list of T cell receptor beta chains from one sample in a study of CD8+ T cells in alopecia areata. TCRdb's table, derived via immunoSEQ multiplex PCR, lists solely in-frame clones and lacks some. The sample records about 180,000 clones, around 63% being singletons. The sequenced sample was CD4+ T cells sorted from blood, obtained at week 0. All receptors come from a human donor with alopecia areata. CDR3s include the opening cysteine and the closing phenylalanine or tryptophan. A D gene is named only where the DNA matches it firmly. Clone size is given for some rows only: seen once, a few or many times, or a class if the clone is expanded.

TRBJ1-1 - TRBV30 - CAWSRISGDTEAFF TGTGCCTGGAGTAGGATTTCAGGGGACACTGAAGCTTTCTTT
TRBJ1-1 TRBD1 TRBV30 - CAWSTSGTVNTEAFF TGTGCCTGGAGTACATCCGGGACAGTGAACACTGAAGCTTTCTTT
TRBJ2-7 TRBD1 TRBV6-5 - CASSYLSGTGAPEQYF TGTGCCAGCAGTTACTTATCCGGGACAGGGGCCCCCGAGCAGTACTTC
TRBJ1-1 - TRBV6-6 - CASSVLDTEAFF TGTGCCAGCAGTGTCCTGGACACTGAAGCTTTCTTT
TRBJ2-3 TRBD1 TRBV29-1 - CSSTRGTGTGYTDTQYF TGCAGCTCCACGAGGGGGACCGGGACAGGGTACACAGATACGCAGTATTTT
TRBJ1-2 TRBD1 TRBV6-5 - CASKGQGPGYTF TGTGCCAGCAAGGGACAGGGACCTGGCTACACCTTC
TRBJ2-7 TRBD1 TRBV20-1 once CSAIQGNEQYF TGCAGTGCTATACAGGGGAACGAGCAGTACTTC
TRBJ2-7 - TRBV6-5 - CASRPGPEYEQYF TGTGCCAGCAGACCGGGCCCCGAATACGAGCAGTACTTC
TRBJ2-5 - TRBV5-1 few CASSLDIQGETQYF TGCGCCAGCAGCTTGGATATCCAGGGTGAGACCCAGTACTTC
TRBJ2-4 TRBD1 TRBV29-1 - CSVDEQGLNIQYF TGCAGCGTTGATGAACAGGGGCTAAACATTCAGTACTTC
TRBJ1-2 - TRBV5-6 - CASSSLATAQPSYGYTF TGTGCCAGCAGCTCCCTGGCTACAGCACAACCCTCATATGGCTACACCTTC
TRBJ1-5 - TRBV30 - CAWDSGANQPQHF TGTGCCTGGGACTCAGGGGCTAATCAGCCCCAGCATTTT
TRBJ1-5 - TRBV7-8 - CASSSLAVTDFSFGGQPQHF TGTGCCAGCAGCTCCCTTGCAGTGACAGACTTCTCTTTTGGGGGTCAGCCCCAGCATTTT
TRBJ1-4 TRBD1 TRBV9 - CASSVAQGVNEKLFF TGTGCCAGCAGCGTAGCTCAGGGGGTAAATGAAAAACTGTTTTTT
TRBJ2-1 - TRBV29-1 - CSVGGRRATYNEQFF TGCAGCGTCGGGGGGCGCAGGGCGACCTACAATGAGCAGTTCTTC
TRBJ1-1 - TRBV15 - CATSRDRKGGSAFF TGTGCCACCAGCAGAGATCGTAAGGGAGGATCAGCTTTCTTT
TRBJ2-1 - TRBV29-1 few CSVQGLGYNEQFF TGCAGCGTCCAGGGATTGGGCTACAATGAGCAGTTCTTC
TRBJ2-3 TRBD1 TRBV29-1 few CSVVGRQGLNTQYF TGCAGCGTTGTCGGAAGACAGGGGTTGAATACGCAGTATTTT
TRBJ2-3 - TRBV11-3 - CASSGIGGLTDTQYF TGTGCCAGCAGTGGAATAGGGGGGCTGACAGATACGCAGTATTTT
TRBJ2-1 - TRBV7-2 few CASASAGPSGEQFF TGTGCCAGCGCGTCCGCGGGGCCCTCAGGAGAGCAGTTCTTC
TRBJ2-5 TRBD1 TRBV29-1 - CSDDRARKTQYF TGCAGCGACGACAGGGCAAGGAAGACCCAGTACTTC
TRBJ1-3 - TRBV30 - CAWSASRNTIYF TGTGCCTGGAGTGCCTCTAGAAACACCATATATTTT
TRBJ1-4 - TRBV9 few CASSGKSEKLFF TGTGCCAGCAGCGGTAAGAGTGAAAAACTGTTTTTT
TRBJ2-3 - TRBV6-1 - CASTPQGGSPPAQYF TGTGCCAGCACTCCTCAGGGGGGGTCTCCCCCGGCGCAGTATTTT
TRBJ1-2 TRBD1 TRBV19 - CASGPGGLDYGYTF TGTGCCAGTGGCCCAGGGGGGCTGGACTATGGCTACACCTTC
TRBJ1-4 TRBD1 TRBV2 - CASSEGQGGREKLFF TGTGCCAGCAGTGAAGGACAGGGTGGTCGTGAAAAACTGTTTTTT
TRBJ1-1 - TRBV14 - CASSQVTGGMNTEAFF TGTGCCAGCAGCCAAGTCACAGGTGGGATGAACACTGAAGCTTTCTTT
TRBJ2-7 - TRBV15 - CATSRDRGSWYEQYF TGTGCCACCAGCAGAGATCGGGGGTCTTGGTACGAGCAGTACTTC
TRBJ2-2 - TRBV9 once CASSVATGELFF TGTGCCAGCAGCGTAGCTACCGGGGAGCTGTTTTTT
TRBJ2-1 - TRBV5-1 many CASSQNYNEQFF TGCGCCAGCAGCCAAAATTACAATGAGCAGTTCTTC
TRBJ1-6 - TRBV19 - CASSIAQSNSPLHF TGTGCCAGTAGTATTGCACAGTCTAATTCACCCCTCCACTTT
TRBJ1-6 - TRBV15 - CATSREYGPLHF TGTGCCACCAGCAGAGAATATGGGCCCCTCCACTTT
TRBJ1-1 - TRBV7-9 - CASSFTTVSTEAFF TGTGCCAGCAGCTTTACTACAGTATCGACTGAAGCTTTCTTT
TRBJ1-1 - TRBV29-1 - CSVETAGVNTEAFF TGCAGCGTTGAGACCGCCGGAGTGAACACTGAAGCTTTCTTT
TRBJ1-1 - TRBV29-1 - CSVEGEGGTEAFF TGCAGCGTTGAGGGAGAAGGGGGCACTGAAGCTTTCTTT
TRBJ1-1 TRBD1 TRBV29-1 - CSSQTGGEGTEAFF TGCAGCTCGCAAACAGGGGGCGAAGGCACTGAAGCTTTCTTT
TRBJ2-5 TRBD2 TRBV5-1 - CASSFGSGVQETQYF TGCGCCAGCAGCTTCGGTAGCGGGGTACAAGAGACCCAGTACTTC
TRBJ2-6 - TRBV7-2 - CASSRMRPGANVLTF TGTGCCAGCAGTCGGATGCGGCCTGGGGCCAACGTCCTGACTTTC
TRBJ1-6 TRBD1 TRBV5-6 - CASSRGDRGPSPLHF TGTGCCAGCAGCCGGGGGGACAGGGGACCCTCACCCCTCCACTTT
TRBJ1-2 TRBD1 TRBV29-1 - CSGKGQGPSIF TGCAGCGGGAAAGGACAGGGGCCCTCAATCTTC
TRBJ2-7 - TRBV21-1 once CASSKGQDYYEQYF TGTGCCAGCAGCAAAGGACAGGATTATTACGAGCAGTACTTC
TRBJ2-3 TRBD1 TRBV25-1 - CASSEFGQGRTDTQYF TGTGCCAGCAGTGAATTTGGACAGGGAAGGACAGATACGCAGTATTTT
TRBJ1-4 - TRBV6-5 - CASRDTTNEKLFF TGTGCCAGCCGGGACACGACTAATGAAAAACTGTTTTTT
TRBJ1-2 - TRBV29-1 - CSVEDLWGGYGYTF TGCAGCGTTGAAGATCTGTGGGGTGGGTATGGCTACACCTTC
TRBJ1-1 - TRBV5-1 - CASSEQGGTEAFF TGCGCCAGCAGCGAACAGGGAGGTACTGAAGCTTTCTTT
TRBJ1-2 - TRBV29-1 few CSVEFYTF TGCAGCGTTGAGTTCTACACCTTC
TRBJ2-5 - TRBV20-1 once CSQGWEETQYF TGCAGCCAAGGGTGGGAAGAGACCCAGTACTTC
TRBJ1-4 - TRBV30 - CAWSVLPGAEKLFF TGTGCCTGGAGTGTACTCCCCGGAGCTGAAAAACTGTTTTTT
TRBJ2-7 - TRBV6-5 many CASSLIRGPYEQYF TGTGCCAGCAGCCTCATCAGGGGTCCCTACGAGCAGTACTTC
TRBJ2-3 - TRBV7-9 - CASSLKPALNTDTQYF TGTGCCAGCAGCTTAAAACCAGCGTTGAACACAGATACGCAGTATTTT
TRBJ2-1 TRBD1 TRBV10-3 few CAISEGRTGIYNEQFF TGTGCCATCAGTGAAGGCAGGACAGGGATCTACAATGAGCAGTTCTTC
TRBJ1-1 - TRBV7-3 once CASSPQGSTEAFF TGTGCCAGCAGCCCACAGGGAAGTACTGAAGCTTTCTTT